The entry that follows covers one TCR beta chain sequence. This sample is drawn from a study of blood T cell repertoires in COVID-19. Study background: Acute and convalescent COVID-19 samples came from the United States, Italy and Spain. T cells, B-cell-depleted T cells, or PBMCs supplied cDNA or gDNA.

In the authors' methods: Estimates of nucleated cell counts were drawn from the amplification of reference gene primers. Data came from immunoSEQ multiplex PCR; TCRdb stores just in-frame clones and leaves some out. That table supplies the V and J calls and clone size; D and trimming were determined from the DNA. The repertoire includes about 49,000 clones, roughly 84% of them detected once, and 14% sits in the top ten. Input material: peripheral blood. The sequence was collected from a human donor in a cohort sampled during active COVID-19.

CDR3 sequence reads: CASSLLAGGNSEQYF. DNA of the CDR3: TGTGCCAGCAGCTTATTAGCGGGAGGGAACTCAGAGCAGTACTTC. The chain combines TRBV7-2 with TRBJ2-7; TRBD2 aligns across 11 bases. Per germline, CDR1 SGHTA and CDR2 FQGNSA. CDR3 length equals 15 residues. Trimming removed 2 bases from V and 7 bases from J; junction bases left unmatched: 7.